One sample yielded the 18 T cell receptor beta chains listed below, sequenced in a study of CD8 T cells in Susac syndrome. With random hexamers, reverse transcription was performed on about 0.5 to 1 ug of RNA. In TCRdb, the immunoSEQ multiplex PCR reads were re-called with MiXCR into one record per CDR3 protein. The table lists some 180,000 distinct CDR3 sequences, about 95% of them singletons. The sequenced sample consisted of CD4+ T cells from PBMCs. The receptors stem from a human donor in good health.

The chain employs TRBV9 and TRBJ2-5; no clear D gene. Per germline, CDR1 SGDLS and CDR2 YYNGEE. The CDR3 covers 13 residues. The V end was cut by 0 bases, the J end by 5 bases, with 8 bases between. CDR3 protein: CASSVVPRETQYF. The DNA for the CDR3 is TGTGCCAGCAGCGTAGTCCCCCGGGAGACCCAGTACTTC.

This sequence joins TRBV20-1 and TRBJ2-5; D remains unclear. CDR1 and CDR2 (germline): DFQATT, SNEGSKA (reference sequence). Trimming removed 4 bases at V and 4 bases at J, with 7 bases between. This CDR3 has 11 amino acids. This CDR3 reads CSANLRETQYF. For the CDR3, the DNA is TGCAGTGCTAATTTGAGAGAGACCCAGTACTTC.

V usage is TRBV15 and J usage is TRBJ1-3; D is undetermined. The CDR3 has 13 amino acids. Trimming cost V 0 bases and J 15 bases, with 15 bases left between them. Per germline, CDR1 LNHNV and CDR2 YYDKDF (reference sequence). CDR3 DNA: TGTGCCACCAGCAGAGATCTCGAGTCTCTCGGATATTTT. As protein: CATSRDLESLGYF.

The chain links TRBV14 to TRBJ2-1; D possibly matches TRBD1 or TRBD2 (5 bases each). The V end lost 4 bases, the J end lost 10 bases, and 8 bases lay between the germline ends. Germline V lookup: CDR1 SGHDN, CDR2 FVKESK. The CDR3 has 11 amino acids. The CDR3 sequence is CASSPGREQFF. The CDR3 nucleotides are TGTGCCAGCAGCCCGGGACGGGAGCAGTTCTTC.

CDR3 in amino acids: CASSHGETYGYTF. The CDR3 coding sequence is TGTGCCAGCAGCCACGGTGAGACCTATGGCTACACCTTC. This chain uses TRBV3-1 with TRBJ1-2; D gene unclear. The CDR3 spans 13 residues. V shed 3 bases and J shed 4 bases, with 9 bases lying between them. Germline V gives CDR1 LGHDT, CDR2 YNNKEL (reference sequence).

The chain carries TRBV29-1 and TRBJ1-1; D uncertain. Germline V gene data show CDR1 as SQVTM and CDR2 as ANQGSEA. CDR3 size: 12 residues. Trimming took off 7 bases at V and 2 bases at J, with 11 bases between the two ends. CDR3 sequence: CSADSGNTEAFF. DNA for the CDR3: TGCAGCGCAGATTCAGGAAACACTGAAGCTTTCTTT.

The chain has TRBV28 and TRBJ1-2; 9 nucleotides match TRBD1. CDR1 MDHEN and CDR2 SYDVKM come from the germline V gene. The CDR3 extends over 16 amino acids. Trimming at V came to 5 bases and at J to 4 bases, leaving 11 bases not matched to a gene. CDR3 region: CASSATGTGNFYGYTF. The DNA for the CDR3 is TGTGCCAGCAGTGCGACCGGGACAGGGAATTTCTATGGCTACACCTTC.

CDR3: CASSLTTTYEQYF. CDR3 DNA: TGTGCCAGCAGCTTAACAACCACCTACGAGCAGTACTTC. V usage is TRBV7-3 and J usage is TRBJ2-7, with unresolved D. The V and J ends lost 0 bases and 2 bases respectively, with 5 bases between them. Per the germline V gene, CDR1 is SGHTA and CDR2 is FQGTGA. The length of the CDR3 is 13 residues. The whole variable domain, remainder taken from reference TRBV7-3 and TRBJ2-7, is GAGVSQTPSNKVTEKGKYVELRCDPISGHTALYWYRQSLGQGPEFLIYFQGTGAADDSGLPNDRFFAVRPEGSVSTLKIQRTERGDSAVYLCASSLTTTYEQYFGPGTRLTVT.

The genes are TRBV29-1 and TRBJ2-5; 7 bases are a match to TRBD2. Trimming cost V 4 bases and J 4 bases; bases outside gene matches: 6. CDR3 size: 13 residues. Looked up from germline, CDR1 is SQVTM and CDR2 is ANQGSEA. This chain's CDR3 is CSVGGRAVETQYF. The DNA of the CDR3 is TGCAGCGTTGGAGGGAGGGCAGTAGAGACCCAGTACTTC.

The chain links TRBV7-8 to TRBJ2-7, with D possibly matching TRBD1 (6 bases). V shed 5 bases and J shed 5 bases, with 16 bases lying between them. CDR1 is SGHVS, CDR2 FQNEAQ, per germline. This CDR3 region has 14 residues. CDR3 in DNA: TGTGCCAGCAGCATACAGGGTATAGGGAACGAGCAGTACTTC. Its protein is CASSIQGIGNEQYF.

V and J are TRBV20-1 and TRBJ2-7; D remains ambiguous. The CDR3 is made up of 14 amino acids. Germline-derived CDR1 and CDR2 are DFQATT and SNEGSKA (reference sequence). V was pared by 0 bases and J by 5 bases, with 14 bases between. For the CDR3, the DNA is TGCAGTGCTAGAGATTTGGGCAGTCGGAACGAGCAGTACTTC. The encoded protein is CSARDLGSRNEQYF.

This clonotype appeared once. This chain uses TRBV6-2 or TRBV6-3 with TRBJ2-7, with 8 bases matching TRBD1. Trimming took 9 bases from V and 2 from J; bases not matched to a gene: 6. CDR3 length equals 13 residues. Germline V gene lookup returns CDR1 MNHEY and CDR2 SVGEGT. The DNA for the CDR3 is TGTGCCAGTACGAGGACAGGGACCTACGAGCAGTACTTC. Translation: CASTRTGTYEQYF.

V and J are TRBV29-1 and TRBJ2-1; TRBD2 aligns across 8 bases. With 7 bases clipped from V and 6 bases from J, the junction kept 8 bases outside the gene matches. The CDR3 length is 13 residues. CDR1 and CDR2 from the germline V gene are SQVTM and ANQGSEA. The CDR3 is CSAGLGTSNEQFF. The CDR3 DNA follows: TGCAGCGCCGGCCTAGGGACTAGCAATGAGCAGTTCTTC.

The rearrangement links TRBV5-4 to TRBJ2-1, with D perhaps being TRBD1 or TRBD2 (5 bases each). This CDR3 comprises 14 residues. Between the trimmed V and J ends, which lost 3 bases and 9 bases, there was a span of 16 bases. Germline CDR1 SGHNT, CDR2 YYREEE (reference sequence). CDR3 sequence (DNA): TGTGCCAGCAGCTCCTTAGCCGGGACGGGTGAGCAGTTCTTC. It encodes CASSSLAGTGEQFF.

Concerning this clonotype itself: This likely comes from a read error, as the CDR3 has no conserved phenylalanine or tryptophan at its end. CDR3 sequence (DNA): TGTGCCAGCAGCCAAGCTGGCGGACCCTACAATGAGCAGTTCGTC. This sequence encodes CASSQAGGPYNEQFV. The chain combines TRBV4-2 with TRBJ2-1; unclear D gene. Germline CDR1 LGHNA, CDR2 YNFKEQ. The V end was cut by 1 base, the J end by 2 bases, with 9 bases between. The CDR3 has 15 amino acids.

The V call is TRBV5-6, the J call TRBJ2-3, with D possibly being TRBD2 (5 bases). The CDR3 length is 16 residues. V dropped 5 bases and J dropped 0 bases, with 16 bases sitting between them. Germline loops: CDR1 SGHDT, CDR2 YYEEEE. The CDR3 coding sequence is TGTGCCAGCAGACCGAGGGCCCCCATTAGCACAGATACGCAGTATTTT. Translating gives CASRPRAPISTDTQYF.

The rearrangement joins TRBV7-9 to TRBJ2-3; 8 nucleotides line up with TRBD1. V was pared by 7 bases and J by 6 bases, with 6 bases of the junction left unmatched. The CDR3 sequence is 13 residues long. Germline CDR1 SEHNR, CDR2 FQNEAQ (reference sequence). The CDR3 bases are TGTGCCAGCACCCGGACAGGGCTGGATACGCAGTATTTT. Amino acid sequence: CASTRTGLDTQYF.

This sequence joins TRBV20-1 and TRBJ2-3; a weak D match, TRBD1 (5 bases). The V and J ends lost 6 bases and 7 bases respectively, with 20 bases between them. The germline V gene encodes CDR1 DFQATT and CDR2 SNEGSKA (reference sequence). The CDR3 has 14 amino acids. As DNA, the CDR3 is TGCAGTGCCAGATCCCCTGGGGCCACTAATACGCAGTATTTT. Translation: CSARSPGATNTQYF.